These 2 T cell receptor beta chains were sequenced from one sample in a study of T-cell reconstitution after alpha-beta-depleted transplantation in children. The library targeted TCRbeta and was prepared with unique molecular identifiers. TCRdb re-called the PCR reads with MiXCR, one entry per CDR3 protein. The sample holds fewer than 750,000 distinct CDR3 sequences, over 20% seen once. The input for sequencing was PBMCs, taken before TCRalphabeta/CD19-depleted stem cell transplant. The source is a boy less than two years old with Wiskott-Aldrich syndrome, due to receive a stem cell transplant.

This sequence joins TRBV29-1 and TRBJ1-1, with a tentative D call TRBD1 (6 bases). Trimming took off 3 bases at V and 4 bases at J, with 18 bases between the two ends. Per the germline V gene, CDR1 is SQVTM and CDR2 is ANQGSEA. The length of the CDR3 is 15 residues. The DNA of the CDR3 is TGCAGCGTTGAGGGGGCACCGGCCCTGAGCACTGAAGCTTTCTTT. This translates into CSVEGAPALSTEAFF.

This clonotype was detected only a few times. The rearrangement uses TRBV30 and TRBJ1-6; D not certain. Trimming took 3 bases from V and 10 from J, leaving 13 bases between them. Germline CDR1 and CDR2: GTSNPN and SVGIG (reference sequence). The CDR3 is 13 residues long. CDR3 residues: CAWRSENRSPLHF. CDR3 DNA sequence: TGTGCCTGGAGATCAGAAAATAGATCACCCCTCCACTTT.